The present TCR beta chain was sequenced within a study of naive and memory T cell subsets. General observations from the study: No ground truth validated the naive and memory repertoire findings.

After CD4 positive bead selection, the CD4-negative fraction gave CD8 T cells. This clonotype was counted at least ten times. Its antigen is unidentified. Germline V gives CDR1 MGHRA, CDR2 YSYEKL. There are 18 residues in the CDR3. Trimming took 4 bases from V and 4 from J; bases not matched to a gene: 9. The beta constant-region primer was an equimolar mix of two oligonucleotides covering TRBC1 and TRBC2. Ligated cDNA was amplified by four rounds of PCR with nested alpha and beta constant-region primers and SP2. TCRdb reprocessed the UMI-ligation and nested PCR reads with MiXCR, giving one entry per CDR3 protein. Counted here are approximately 4,500 distinct CDR3 sequences, around 5.2% occurring once; the ten biggest clones make up around 26%.

This clonotype originated in a human donor in good health. The chain combines TRBV4-1 with TRBJ2-3, with 15 bases lining up with TRBD2. The sequenced material came from effector memory CD8+ T cells from blood. This sample's subset: effector memory, CD45RA- CD27-. CDR3 coding DNA: TGCGCCAGCAGCCCGGGACTAGCGGGAGGCGGGGATTCAGATACGCAGTATTTT. It specifies CASSPGLAGGGDSDTQYF.